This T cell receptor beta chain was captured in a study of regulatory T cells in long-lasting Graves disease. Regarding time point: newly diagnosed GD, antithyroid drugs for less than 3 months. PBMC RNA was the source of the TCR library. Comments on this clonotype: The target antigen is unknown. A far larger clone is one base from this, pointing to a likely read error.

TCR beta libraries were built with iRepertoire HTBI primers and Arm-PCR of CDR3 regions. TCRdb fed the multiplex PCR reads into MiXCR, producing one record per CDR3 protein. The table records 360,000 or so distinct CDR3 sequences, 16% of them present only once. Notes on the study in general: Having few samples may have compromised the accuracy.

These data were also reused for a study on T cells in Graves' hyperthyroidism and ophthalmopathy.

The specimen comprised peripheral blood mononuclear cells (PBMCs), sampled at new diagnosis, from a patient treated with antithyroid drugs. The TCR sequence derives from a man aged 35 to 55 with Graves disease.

The CDR3 loop is CASGLARDTYEQYF. The CDR3 DNA reads as TGTGCCAGCGGTTTAGCGCGGGACACCTACGAGCAGTACTTC. The rearrangement joins TRBV12-3 or TRBV12-4 to TRBJ2-5, with D possibly being TRBD1 or TRBD2 (6 bases each). The J call may be in error: the DNA end matches TRBJ2-7 better. The CDR3 has 14 amino acids.